Sequencing of this T cell receptor (beta chain) was carried out in a study of control samples from healthy donors and cancer patients. From germline, CDR1 is LNHDA and CDR2 SQIVND (reference sequence). This CDR3 is 13 amino acids long. Trimming shortened V by 9 bases and J by 12 bases, and 23 bases separated the two germline ends. Produced via immunoSEQ multiplex PCR; TCRdb's table is partial and in-frame only. The sample shows some 190,000 clones, about nine tenths of them seen only once. The TCR sequence derives from a man aged 25 to 40 in good health. The J gene is TRBJ1-2, the V gene TRBV19, with D uncertain. Input material: blood. CDR3 sequence: CASSREIERIDTF. The CDR3 DNA follows: TGTGCCAGCAGCCGGGAGATTGAAAGGATAGACACCTTC. The whole variable domain, remainder taken from reference TRBV19 and TRBJ1-2, is DGGITQSPKYLFRKEGQNVTLSCEQNLNHDAMYWYRQDPGQGLRLIYYSQIVNDFQKGDIAEGYSVSREKKESFPLTVTSAQKNPTAFYLCASSREIERIDTFGSGTRLTVV.